What follows is one T cell receptor beta chain and its context. Its antigen is as yet unknown. TCRdb itself ran the 5' RACE reads through MiXCR, one entry per CDR3 protein. The profile shows approximately 300,000 distinct CDR3 sequences, approximately 20% of them singletons. These data come from a study of CD8 T cells in ankylosing spondylitis. The study's findings and limits: Seemingly distinctive of ankylosing spondylitis blood was a TCR beta motif formed by eight highly homologous variants.

Sequences were obtained from blood, either unsorted or a sorted T cell fraction (not recorded which). This clonotype originated in a male donor with ankylosing spondylitis or in good health (not recorded which).

CDR3 region: CASSLTGTSGMGYEQYV. The CDR3 DNA reads TGTGCCAGCAGCTTAACCGGGACTAGCGGGATGGGATACGAGCAGTACGTC. The chain is built from TRBV7-8 and TRBJ2-7; 13 nucleotides match TRBD2. Germline lookup yields CDR1 SGHVS and CDR2 FQNEAQ. The J segment lost 4 bases and the V segment lost 2 bases, leaving 8 bases of the junction unmatched. The CDR3 runs 17 residues.